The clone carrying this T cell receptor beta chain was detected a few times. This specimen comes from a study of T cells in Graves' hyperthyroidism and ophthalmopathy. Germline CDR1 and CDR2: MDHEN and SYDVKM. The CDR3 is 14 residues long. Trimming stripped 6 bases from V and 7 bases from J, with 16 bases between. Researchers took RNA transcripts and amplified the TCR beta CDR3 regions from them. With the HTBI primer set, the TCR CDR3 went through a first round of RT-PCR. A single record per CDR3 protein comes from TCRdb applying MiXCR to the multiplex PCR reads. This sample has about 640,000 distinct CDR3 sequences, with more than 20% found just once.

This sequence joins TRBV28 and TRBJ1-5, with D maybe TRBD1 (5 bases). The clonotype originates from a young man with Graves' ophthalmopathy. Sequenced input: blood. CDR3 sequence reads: CASSLAGGWQPQHF. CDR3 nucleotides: TGTGCCAGCAGCCTCGCCGGGGGGTGGCAGCCCCAGCATTTT.